The next 5 T cell receptor beta chains were all read from a single sample in a study of early T cells in non-severe SARS-CoV-2 infection. Using its own MiXCR run on the 5' RACE reads, TCRdb lists one record per CDR3 protein. The data show some 53,000 distinct CDR3 sequences, 8% seen once. The sample taken for sequencing was whole blood. These receptors came from an adult who was a healthcare worker with PCR-confirmed SARS-CoV-2 infection or an uninfected control (not recorded which).

This clonotype was counted between two and nine times. V gene TRBV11-2 combines with J gene TRBJ2-5; D might be TRBD2 (5 bases). The CDR3 has 13 amino acids. V was pared by 8 bases and J by 5 bases, with 15 bases between. Germline CDR1 and CDR2: SGHAT and FQNNGV. The CDR3: CASHEDSIETQYF. The CDR3 DNA reads as TGTGCCAGCCACGAGGACTCAATTGAGACCCAGTACTTC.

This clonotype has at least ten counts. The chain combines TRBV5-5 with TRBJ1-6; no clear D. The germline CDR1 and CDR2 sequences are SGHKS and YYEKEE (reference sequence). V was pared by 5 bases and J by 3 bases, with 12 bases between. This CDR3 comprises 15 residues. The CDR3 DNA sequence: TGTGCCAGCAGTCTCAGACTGATCTATAATTCACCCCTCCACTTT. Its translation is CASSLRLIYNSPLHF.

This clonotype came up many times. This sequence joins TRBV18 and TRBJ2-7; D may be TRBD2 (6 bases). This CDR3 contains 14 residues. The V end lost 5 bases, the J end lost 2 bases, and 13 bases lay between the germline ends. Germline lookup yields CDR1 KGHSH and CDR2 LQKENI. The DNA of the CDR3 is TGTGCCAGCTCATCCTTAGCGGAAACCTACGAGCAGTACTTC. It translates to CASSSLAETYEQYF.

The sample holds many counts of this clonotype. The chain couples TRBV30 to TRBJ2-2; 8 positions match TRBD2. V lost 3 bases, J lost 3 bases, and 9 bases stayed unmatched. From germline, CDR1 is GTSNPN and CDR2 SVGIG (reference sequence). This CDR3 has 16 residues. DNA of the CDR3: TGTGCCTGGAGGCATGAGGGACTAGTTGACACCGGGGAGCTGTTTTTT. This encodes CAWRHEGLVDTGELFF.

V gene TRBV3-1 combines with J gene TRBJ1-2; unclear D gene. V was cut by 0 bases and J by 5 bases, with 4 bases left in between. This CDR3 comprises 12 residues. Germline CDR1 reads LGHDT; CDR2 reads YNNKEL (reference sequence). The CDR3 protein is CASSQDGYGYTF. The DNA of the CDR3 is TGTGCCAGCAGCCAAGACGGATATGGCTACACCTTC.